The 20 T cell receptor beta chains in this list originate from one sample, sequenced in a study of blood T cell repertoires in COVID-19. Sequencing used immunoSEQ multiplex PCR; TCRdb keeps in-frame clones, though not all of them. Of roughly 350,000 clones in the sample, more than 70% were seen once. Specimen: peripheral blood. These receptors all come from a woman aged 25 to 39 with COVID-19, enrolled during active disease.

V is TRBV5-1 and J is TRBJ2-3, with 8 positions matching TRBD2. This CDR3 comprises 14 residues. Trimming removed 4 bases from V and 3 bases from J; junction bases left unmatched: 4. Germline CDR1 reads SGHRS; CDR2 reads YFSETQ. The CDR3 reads CASSPGLETDTQYF. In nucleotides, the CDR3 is TGCGCCAGCAGCCCGGGACTAGAGACAGATACGCAGTATTTT. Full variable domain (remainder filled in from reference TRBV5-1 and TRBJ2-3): KAGVTQTPRYLIKTRGQQVTLSCSPISGHRSVSWYQQTPGQGLQFLFEYFSETQRNKGNFPGRFSGRQFSNSRSEMNVSTLELGDSALYLCASSPGLETDTQYFGPGTRLTVL.

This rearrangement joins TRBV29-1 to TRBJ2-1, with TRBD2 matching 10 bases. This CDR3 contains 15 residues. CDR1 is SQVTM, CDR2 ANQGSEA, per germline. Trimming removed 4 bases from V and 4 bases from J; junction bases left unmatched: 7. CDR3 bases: TGCAGCGTTGTGGCTAGCGGGGGCCGTTACAATGAGCAGTTCTTC. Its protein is CSVVASGGRYNEQFF.

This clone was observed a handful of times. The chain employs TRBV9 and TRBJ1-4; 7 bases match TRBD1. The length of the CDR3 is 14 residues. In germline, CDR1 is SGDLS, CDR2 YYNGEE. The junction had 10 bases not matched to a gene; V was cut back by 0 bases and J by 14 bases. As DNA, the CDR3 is TGTGCCAGCAGCGTAGAGGGGGCCGGAGGGGGCCTGTTTTTT. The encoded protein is CASSVEGAGGGLFF.

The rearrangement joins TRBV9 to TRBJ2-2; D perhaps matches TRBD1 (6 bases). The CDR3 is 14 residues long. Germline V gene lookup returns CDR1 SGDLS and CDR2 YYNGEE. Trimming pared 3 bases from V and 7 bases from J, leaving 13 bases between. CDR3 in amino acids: CASSAIGQHGELFF. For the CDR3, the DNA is TGTGCCAGCAGCGCGATAGGACAGCACGGGGAGCTGTTTTTT.

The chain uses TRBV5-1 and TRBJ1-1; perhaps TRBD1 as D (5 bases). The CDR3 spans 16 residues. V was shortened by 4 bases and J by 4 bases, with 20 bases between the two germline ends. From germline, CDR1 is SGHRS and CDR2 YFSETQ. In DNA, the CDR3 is TGCGCCAGCAGCCCCAGGGCAGTCCCTTTAGGCACTGAAGCTTTCTTT. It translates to CASSPRAVPLGTEAFF.

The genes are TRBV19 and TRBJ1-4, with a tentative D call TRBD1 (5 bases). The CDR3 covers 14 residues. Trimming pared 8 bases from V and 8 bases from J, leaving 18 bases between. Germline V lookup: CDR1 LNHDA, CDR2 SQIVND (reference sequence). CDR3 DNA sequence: TGTGCCAGTCTGGCGCAGGGTGTGAAAGAAAAACTGTTTTTT. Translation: CASLAQGVKEKLFF. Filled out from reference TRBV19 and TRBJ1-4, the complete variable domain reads DGGITQSPKYLFRKEGQNVTLSCEQNLNHDAMYWYRQDPGQGLRLIYYSQIVNDFQKGDIAEGYSVSREKKESFPLTVTSAQKNPTAFYLCASLAQGVKEKLFFGSGTQLSVL.

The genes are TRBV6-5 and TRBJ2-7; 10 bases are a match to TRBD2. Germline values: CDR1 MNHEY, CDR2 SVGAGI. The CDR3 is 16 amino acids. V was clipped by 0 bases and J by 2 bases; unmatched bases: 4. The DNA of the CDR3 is TGTGCCAGCAGTTACTCGATCCTAGCGGGAGCCTACGAGCAGTACTTC. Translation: CASSYSILAGAYEQYF.

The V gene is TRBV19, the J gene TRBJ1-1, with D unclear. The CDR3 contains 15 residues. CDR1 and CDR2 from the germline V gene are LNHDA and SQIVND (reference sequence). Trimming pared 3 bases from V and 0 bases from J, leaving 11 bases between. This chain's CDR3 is CASSMAVYMNTEAFF. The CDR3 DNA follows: TGTGCCAGTAGTATGGCAGTTTACATGAACACTGAAGCTTTCTTT.

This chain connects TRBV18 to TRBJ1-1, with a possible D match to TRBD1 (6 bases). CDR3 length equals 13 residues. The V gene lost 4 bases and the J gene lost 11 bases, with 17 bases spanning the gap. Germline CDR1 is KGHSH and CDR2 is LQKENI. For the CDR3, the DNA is TGTGCCAGCTCACACCCGAGGGGGGGCGTCGCTTTCTTT. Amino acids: CASSHPRGGVAFF.

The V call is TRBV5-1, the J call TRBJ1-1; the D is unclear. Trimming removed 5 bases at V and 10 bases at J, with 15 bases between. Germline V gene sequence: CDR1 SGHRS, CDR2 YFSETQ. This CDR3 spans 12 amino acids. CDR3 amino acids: CASSLEGPRAFF. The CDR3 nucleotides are TGCGCCAGCAGTCTCGAGGGCCCGAGAGCTTTCTTT. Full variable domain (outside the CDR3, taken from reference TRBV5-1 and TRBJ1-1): KAGVTQTPRYLIKTRGQQVTLSCSPISGHRSVSWYQQTPGQGLQFLFEYFSETQRNKGNFPGRFSGRQFSNSRSEMNVSTLELGDSALYLCASSLEGPRAFFGQGTRLTVV.

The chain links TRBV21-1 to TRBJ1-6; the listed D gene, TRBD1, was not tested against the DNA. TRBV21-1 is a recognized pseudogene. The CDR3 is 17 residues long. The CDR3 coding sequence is TGTGCCAGCAGCAAATCAAATCAGGGTCAGATTAATTCACCCCTCCACTTT. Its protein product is CASSKSNQGQINSPLHF.

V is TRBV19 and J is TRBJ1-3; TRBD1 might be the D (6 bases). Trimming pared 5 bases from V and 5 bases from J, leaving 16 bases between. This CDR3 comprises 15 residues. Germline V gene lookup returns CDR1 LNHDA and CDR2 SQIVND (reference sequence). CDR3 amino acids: CASSVAGDRRNTIYF. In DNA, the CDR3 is TGTGCCAGTAGTGTGGCAGGGGATAGGCGAAACACCATATATTTT.

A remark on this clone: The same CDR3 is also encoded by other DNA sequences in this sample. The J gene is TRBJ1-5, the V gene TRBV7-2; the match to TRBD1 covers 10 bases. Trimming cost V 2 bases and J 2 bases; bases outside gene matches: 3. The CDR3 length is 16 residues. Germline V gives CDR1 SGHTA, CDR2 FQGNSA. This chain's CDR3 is CASSLSGTGGNQPQHF. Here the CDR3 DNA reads TGTGCCAGCAGCTTATCCGGGACAGGGGGCAATCAGCCCCAGCATTTT.

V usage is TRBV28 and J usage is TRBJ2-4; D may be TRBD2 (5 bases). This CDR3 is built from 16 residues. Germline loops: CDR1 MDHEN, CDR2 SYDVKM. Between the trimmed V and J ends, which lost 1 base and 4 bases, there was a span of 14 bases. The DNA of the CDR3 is TGTGCCAGCAGTTTATCCGGGATACCCGCAAAAAACATTCAGTACTTC. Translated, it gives CASSLSGIPAKNIQYF. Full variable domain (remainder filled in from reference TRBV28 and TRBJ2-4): DVKVTQSSRYLVKRTGEKVFLECVQDMDHENMFWYRQDPGLGLRLIYFSYDVKMKEKGDIPEGYSVSREKKERFSLILESASTNQTSMYLCASSLSGIPAKNIQYFGAGTRLSVL.

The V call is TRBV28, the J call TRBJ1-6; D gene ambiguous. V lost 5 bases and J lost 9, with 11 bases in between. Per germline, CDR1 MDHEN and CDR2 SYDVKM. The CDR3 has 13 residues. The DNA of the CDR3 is TGTGCCAGCAGTCCCGGTTCAGGTTCACCCCTCCACTTT. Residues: CASSPGSGSPLHF.

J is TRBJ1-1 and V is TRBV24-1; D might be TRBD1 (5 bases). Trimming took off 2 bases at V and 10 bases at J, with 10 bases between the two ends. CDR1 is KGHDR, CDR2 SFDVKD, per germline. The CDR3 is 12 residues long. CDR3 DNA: TGTGCCACCAGTGATTCCTCAGGGCCAGCTTTCTTT. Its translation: CATSDSSGPAFF.

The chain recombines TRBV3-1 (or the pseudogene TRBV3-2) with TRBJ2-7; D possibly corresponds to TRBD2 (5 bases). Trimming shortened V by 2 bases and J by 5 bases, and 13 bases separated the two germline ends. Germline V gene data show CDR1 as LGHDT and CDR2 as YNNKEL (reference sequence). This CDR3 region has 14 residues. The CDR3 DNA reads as TGTGCCAGCAGCCAACGGGGATCAAACCACGAGCAGTACTTC. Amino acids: CASSQRGSNHEQYF.

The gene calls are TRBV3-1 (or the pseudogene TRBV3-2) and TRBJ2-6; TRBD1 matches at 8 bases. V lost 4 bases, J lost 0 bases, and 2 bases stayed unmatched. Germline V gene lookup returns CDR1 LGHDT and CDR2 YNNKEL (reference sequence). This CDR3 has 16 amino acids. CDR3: CASSLGQGSGANVLTF. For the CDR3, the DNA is TGTGCCAGCAGCCTCGGACAGGGCTCTGGGGCCAACGTCCTGACTTTC.

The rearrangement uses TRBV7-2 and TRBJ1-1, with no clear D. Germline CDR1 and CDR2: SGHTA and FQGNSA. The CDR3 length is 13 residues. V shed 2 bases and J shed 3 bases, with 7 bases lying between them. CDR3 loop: CASSLQAYTEAFF. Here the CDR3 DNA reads TGTGCCAGCAGCTTACAGGCGTACACTGAAGCTTTCTTT. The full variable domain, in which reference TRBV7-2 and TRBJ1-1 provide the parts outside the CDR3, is GAGVSQSPSNKVTEKGKDVELRCDPISGHTALYWYRQSLGQGLEFLIYFQGNSAPDKSGLPSDRFSAERTGGSVSTLTIQRTQQEDSAVYLCASSLQAYTEAFFGQGTRLTVV.

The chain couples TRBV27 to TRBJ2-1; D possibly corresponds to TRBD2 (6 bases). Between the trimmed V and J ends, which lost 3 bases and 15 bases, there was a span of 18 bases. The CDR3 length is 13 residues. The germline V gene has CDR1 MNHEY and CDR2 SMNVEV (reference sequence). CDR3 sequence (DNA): TGTGCCAGCAGTTTCGCCCTCGGGAGACCGGTGTTCTTC. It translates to CASSFALGRPVFF.